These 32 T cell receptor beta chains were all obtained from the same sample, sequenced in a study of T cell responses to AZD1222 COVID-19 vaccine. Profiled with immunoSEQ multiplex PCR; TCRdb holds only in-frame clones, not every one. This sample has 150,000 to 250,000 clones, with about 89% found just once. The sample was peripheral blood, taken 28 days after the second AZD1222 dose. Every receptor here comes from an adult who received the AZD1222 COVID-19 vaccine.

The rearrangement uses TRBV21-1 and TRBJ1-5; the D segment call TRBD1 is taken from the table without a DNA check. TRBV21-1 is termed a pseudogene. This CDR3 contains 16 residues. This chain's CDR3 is CASSKLPSGPDQPQHF. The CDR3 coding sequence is TGTGCCAGCAGCAAACTCCCCTCAGGGCCGGATCAGCCCCAGCATTTT.

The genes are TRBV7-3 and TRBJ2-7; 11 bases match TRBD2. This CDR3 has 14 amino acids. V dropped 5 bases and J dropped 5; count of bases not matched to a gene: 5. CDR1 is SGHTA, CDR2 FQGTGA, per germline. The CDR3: CASSHGTSGNEQYF. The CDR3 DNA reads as TGTGCCAGCAGCCACGGGACTAGCGGCAACGAGCAGTACTTC.

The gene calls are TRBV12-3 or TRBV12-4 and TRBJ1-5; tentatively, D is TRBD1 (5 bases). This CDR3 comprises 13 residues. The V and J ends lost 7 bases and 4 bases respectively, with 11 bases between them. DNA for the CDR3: TGTGCCAGCAATGACAGACCAAATCAGCCCCAGCATTTT. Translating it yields CASNDRPNQPQHF.

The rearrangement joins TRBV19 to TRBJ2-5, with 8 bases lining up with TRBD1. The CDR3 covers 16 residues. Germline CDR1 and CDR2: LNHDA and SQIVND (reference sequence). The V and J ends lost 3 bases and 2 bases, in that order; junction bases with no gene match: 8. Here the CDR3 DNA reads TGTGCCAGTAGTATTTCCGCGCAGGGGGCACAAGAGACCCAGTACTTC. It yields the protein CASSISAQGAQETQYF. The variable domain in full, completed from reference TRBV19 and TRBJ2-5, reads DGGITQSPKYLFRKEGQNVTLSCEQNLNHDAMYWYRQDPGQGLRLIYYSQIVNDFQKGDIAEGYSVSREKKESFPLTVTSAQKNPTAFYLCASSISAQGAQETQYFGPGTRLLVL.

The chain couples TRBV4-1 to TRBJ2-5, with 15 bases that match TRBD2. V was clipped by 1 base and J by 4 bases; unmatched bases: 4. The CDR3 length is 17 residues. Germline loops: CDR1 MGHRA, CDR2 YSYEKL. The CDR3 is CASSQGSGLAGGETQYF. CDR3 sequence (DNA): TGCGCCAGCAGCCAAGGGTCGGGACTAGCGGGAGGAGAGACCCAGTACTTC.

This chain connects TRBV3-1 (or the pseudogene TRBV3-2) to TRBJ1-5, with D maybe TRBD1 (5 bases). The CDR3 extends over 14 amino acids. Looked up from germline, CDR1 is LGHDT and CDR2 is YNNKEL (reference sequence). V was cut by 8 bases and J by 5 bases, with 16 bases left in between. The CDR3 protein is CASGSRARDQPQHF. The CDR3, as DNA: TGTGCCAGCGGATCCAGGGCAAGGGATCAGCCCCAGCATTTT.

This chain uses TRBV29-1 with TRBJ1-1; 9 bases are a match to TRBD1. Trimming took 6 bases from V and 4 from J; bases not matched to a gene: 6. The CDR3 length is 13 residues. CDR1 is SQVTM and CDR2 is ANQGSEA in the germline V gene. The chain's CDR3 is CSVGTGWSTEAFF. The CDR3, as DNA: TGCAGCGTCGGGACAGGGTGGAGCACTGAAGCTTTCTTT.

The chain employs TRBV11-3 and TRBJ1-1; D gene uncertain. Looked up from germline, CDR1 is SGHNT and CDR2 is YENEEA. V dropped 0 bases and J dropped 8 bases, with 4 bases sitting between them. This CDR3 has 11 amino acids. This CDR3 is CASSLELEAFF. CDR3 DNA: TGTGCCAGCAGCTTAGAACTAGAAGCTTTCTTT.

The CDR3 DNA reads as TGTGCCATCAGTGAGTCGGAAGGTGGAGAGCAGTTCTTC. The encoded protein is CAISESEGGEQFF. V usage is TRBV10-3 and J usage is TRBJ2-1, with D unresolved. There are 13 residues in the CDR3. The germline V gene has CDR1 ENHRY and CDR2 SYGVKD. V dropped 0 bases and J dropped 10 bases, with 10 bases sitting between them.

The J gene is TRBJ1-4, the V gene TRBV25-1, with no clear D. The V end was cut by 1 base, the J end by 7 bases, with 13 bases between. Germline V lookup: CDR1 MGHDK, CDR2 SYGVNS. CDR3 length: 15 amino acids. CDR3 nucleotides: TGTGCCAGCAGTGAATTGGGAAGAGATAGTGAAAAACTGTTTTTT. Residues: CASSELGRDSEKLFF.

The CDR3 DNA reads TGTGCCAGTGGTGGGCGGGGGGAAGCTTTCTTT. This sequence encodes CASGGRGEAFF. The gene calls are TRBV6-5 and TRBJ1-1; D perhaps matches TRBD1 (5 bases). This CDR3 is built from 11 residues. Germline assignment: CDR1 MNHEY and CDR2 SVGAGI. V lost 9 bases, J lost 8 bases, and 13 bases lay in between.

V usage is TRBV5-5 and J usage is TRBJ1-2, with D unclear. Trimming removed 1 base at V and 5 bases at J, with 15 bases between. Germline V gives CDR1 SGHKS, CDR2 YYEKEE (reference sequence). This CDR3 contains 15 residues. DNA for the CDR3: TGTGCCAGCAGCTTGTTTCAGGCAGACTATTATGGCTACACCTTC. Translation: CASSLFQADYYGYTF.

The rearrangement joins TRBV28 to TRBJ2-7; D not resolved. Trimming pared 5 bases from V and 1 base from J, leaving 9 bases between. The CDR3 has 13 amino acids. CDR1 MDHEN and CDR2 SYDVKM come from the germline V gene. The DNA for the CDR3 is TGTGCCAGCAGTGTCCTCGAGTCCTACGAGCAGTACTTC. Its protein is CASSVLESYEQYF. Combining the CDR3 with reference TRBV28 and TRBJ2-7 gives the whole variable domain DVKVTQSSRYLVKRTGEKVFLECVQDMDHENMFWYRQDPGLGLRLIYFSYDVKMKEKGDIPEGYSVSREKKERFSLILESASTNQTSMYLCASSVLESYEQYFGPGTRLTVT.

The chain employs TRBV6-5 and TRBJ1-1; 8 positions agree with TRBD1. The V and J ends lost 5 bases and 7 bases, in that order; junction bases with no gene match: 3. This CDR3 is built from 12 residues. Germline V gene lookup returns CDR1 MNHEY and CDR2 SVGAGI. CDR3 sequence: CASSHGQGEAFF. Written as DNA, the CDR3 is TGTGCCAGCAGTCACGGACAGGGTGAAGCTTTCTTT.

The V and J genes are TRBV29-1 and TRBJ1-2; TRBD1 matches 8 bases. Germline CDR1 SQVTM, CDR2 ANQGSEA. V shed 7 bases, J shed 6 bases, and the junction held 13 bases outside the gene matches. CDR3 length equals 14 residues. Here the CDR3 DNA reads TGCAGCGGAGGGTTCCTCTTGGACAGGGATGGCTACACCTTC. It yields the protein CSGGFLLDRDGYTF. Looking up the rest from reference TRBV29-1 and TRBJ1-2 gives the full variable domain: SAVISQKPSRDICQRGTSLTIQCQVDSQVTMMFWYRQQPGQSLTLIATANQGSEATYESGFVIDKFPISRPNLTFSTLTVSNMSPEDSSIYLCSGGFLLDRDGYTFGSGTRLTVV.

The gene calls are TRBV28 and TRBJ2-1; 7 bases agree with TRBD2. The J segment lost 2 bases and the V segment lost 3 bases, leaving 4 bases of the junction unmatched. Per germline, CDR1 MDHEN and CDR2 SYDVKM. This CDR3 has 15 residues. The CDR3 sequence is CASSFGGSAYNEQFF. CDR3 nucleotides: TGTGCCAGCAGTTTCGGCGGGAGCGCCTACAATGAGCAGTTCTTC.

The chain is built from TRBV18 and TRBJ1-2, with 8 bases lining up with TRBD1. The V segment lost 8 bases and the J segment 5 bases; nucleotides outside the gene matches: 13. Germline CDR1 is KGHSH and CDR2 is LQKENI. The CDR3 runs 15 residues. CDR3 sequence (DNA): TGTGCCAGCACCACGGACAGGGCCAGAGGATATGGCTACACCTTC. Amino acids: CASTTDRARGYGYTF.

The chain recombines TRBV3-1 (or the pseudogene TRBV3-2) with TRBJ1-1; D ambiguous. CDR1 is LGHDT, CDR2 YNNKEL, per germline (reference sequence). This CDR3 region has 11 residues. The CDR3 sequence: CASRRDTEAFF. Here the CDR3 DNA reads TGTGCTTCCCGACGGGACACTGAAGCTTTCTTT.

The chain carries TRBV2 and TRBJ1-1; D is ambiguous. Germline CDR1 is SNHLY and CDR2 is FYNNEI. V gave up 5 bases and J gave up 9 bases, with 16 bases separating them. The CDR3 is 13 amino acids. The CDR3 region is CASSSGQALKAFF. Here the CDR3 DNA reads TGTGCCAGCAGTTCCGGGCAGGCGTTAAAAGCTTTCTTT.

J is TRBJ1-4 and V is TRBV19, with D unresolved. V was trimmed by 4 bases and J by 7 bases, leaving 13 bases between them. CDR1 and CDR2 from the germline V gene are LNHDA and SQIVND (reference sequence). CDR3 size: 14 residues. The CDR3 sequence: CASSNAGLGEKLFF. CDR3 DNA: TGTGCCAGTAGTAACGCGGGTCTCGGTGAAAAACTGTTTTTT.

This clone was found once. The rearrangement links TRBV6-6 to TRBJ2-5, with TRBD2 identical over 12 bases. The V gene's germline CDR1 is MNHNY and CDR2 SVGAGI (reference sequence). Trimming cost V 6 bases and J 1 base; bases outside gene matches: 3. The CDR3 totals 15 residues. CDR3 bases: TGTGCCAGCAGGCGGACTAGCGGGGCCCAAGAGACCCAGTACTTC. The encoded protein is CASRRTSGAQETQYF.

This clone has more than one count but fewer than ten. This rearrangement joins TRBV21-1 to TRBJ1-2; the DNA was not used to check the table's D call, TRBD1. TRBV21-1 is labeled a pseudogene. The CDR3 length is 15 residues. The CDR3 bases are TGTGCCACTGCCCGGGACAGGCTCCCCCTCTATGGCTACACCTTC. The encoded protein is CATARDRLPLYGYTF.

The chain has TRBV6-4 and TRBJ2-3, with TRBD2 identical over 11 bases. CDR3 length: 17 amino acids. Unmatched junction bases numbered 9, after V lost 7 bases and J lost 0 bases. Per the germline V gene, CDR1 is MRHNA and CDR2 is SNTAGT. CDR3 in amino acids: CASKSTSGRPSTDTQYF. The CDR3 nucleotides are TGTGCCAGCAAAAGCACTAGCGGGAGACCTAGCACAGATACGCAGTATTTT.

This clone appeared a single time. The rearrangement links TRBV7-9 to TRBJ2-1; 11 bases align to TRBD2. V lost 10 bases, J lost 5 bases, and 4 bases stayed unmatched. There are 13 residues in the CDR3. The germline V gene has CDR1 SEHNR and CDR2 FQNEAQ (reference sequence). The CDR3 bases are TGTGCCATGACTAGCGGGACCCACAATGAGCAGTTCTTC. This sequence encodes CAMTSGTHNEQFF.

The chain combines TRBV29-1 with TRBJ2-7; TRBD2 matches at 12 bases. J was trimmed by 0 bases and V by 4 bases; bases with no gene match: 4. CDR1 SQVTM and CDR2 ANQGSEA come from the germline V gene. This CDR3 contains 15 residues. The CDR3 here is CSVVLTSGGSYEQYF. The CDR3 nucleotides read TGCAGCGTTGTCCTGACTAGCGGGGGCTCCTACGAGCAGTACTTC.

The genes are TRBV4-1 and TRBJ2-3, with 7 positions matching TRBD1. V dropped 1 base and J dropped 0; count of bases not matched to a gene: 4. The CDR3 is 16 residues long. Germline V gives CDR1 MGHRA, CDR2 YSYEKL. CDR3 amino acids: CASSQVQGRSTDTQYF. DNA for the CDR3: TGCGCCAGCAGCCAAGTACAGGGGCGAAGCACAGATACGCAGTATTTT.

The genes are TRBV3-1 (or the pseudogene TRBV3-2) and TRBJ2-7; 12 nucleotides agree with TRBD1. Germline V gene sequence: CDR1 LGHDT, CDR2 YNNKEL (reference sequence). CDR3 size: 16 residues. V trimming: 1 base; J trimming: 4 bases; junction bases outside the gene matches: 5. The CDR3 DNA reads TGTGCCAGCAGCCAAGTAGGGGACAGGGGGCGTTACGAGCAGTACTTC. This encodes CASSQVGDRGRYEQYF.

The CDR3 here is CASQAGANVLTF. In nucleotides, the CDR3 is TGTGCCAGTCAAGCTGGGGCCAACGTCCTGACTTTC. The chain uses TRBV28 and TRBJ2-6; D ambiguous. The CDR3 consists of 12 residues. Trimming removed 9 bases from V and 2 bases from J, with 5 bases in between. Germline assignment: CDR1 MDHEN and CDR2 SYDVKM.

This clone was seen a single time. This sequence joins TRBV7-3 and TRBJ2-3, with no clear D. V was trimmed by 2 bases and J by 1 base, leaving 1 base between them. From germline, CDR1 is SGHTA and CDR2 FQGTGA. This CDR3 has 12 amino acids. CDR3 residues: CASSLGTDTQYF. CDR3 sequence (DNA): TGTGCCAGCAGCTTAGGCACAGATACGCAGTATTTT.

DNA for the CDR3: TGTGCCAGTAGTCCCAGTCTGAACACTGAAGCTTTCTTT. Its protein product is CASSPSLNTEAFF. The V gene is TRBV19, the J gene TRBJ1-1; D remains ambiguous. The CDR3 is made up of 13 amino acids. V lost 5 bases to trimming and J lost 0 bases, with 7 bases between them. Germline V gene sequence: CDR1 LNHDA, CDR2 SQIVND (reference sequence).

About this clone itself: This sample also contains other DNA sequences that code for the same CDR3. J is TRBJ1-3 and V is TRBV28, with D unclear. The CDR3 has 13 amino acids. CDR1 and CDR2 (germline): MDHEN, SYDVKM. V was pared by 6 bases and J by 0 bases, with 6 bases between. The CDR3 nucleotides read TGTGCCAGCAGCTCGCCCTCTGGAAACACCATATATTTT. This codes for CASSSPSGNTIYF.

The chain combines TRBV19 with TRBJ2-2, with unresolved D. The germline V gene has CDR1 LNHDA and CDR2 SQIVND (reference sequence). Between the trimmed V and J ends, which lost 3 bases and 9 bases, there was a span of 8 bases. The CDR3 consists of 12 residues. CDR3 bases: TGTGCCAGTAGTATTTCGAACAGGGAGCTGTTTTTT. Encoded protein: CASSISNRELFF.